Sequencing of this T cell receptor beta chain was carried out in a study of T-cell reconstitution after alpha-beta-depleted transplantation in children. This clonotype was seen many times. As it was prepared, the TCRbeta library received unique molecular identifiers. TCRdb reprocessed the PCR reads with MiXCR, giving one entry per CDR3 protein. The repertoire includes approximately 640,000 distinct CDR3 sequences, roughly 15% of them detected once, and approximately 1.1% sits in the top ten. This clonotype was sampled from a human donor who donated a stem cell graft to a child with acute myeloid leukemia. The material was PBMCs from the stem cell graft donor, obtained from the stem cell graft.

In nucleotides, the CDR3 is TGTGCCAGCAGCCCCCGGACAGGGCGAGAGACCCAGTACTTC. It encodes CASSPRTGRETQYF. The V gene is TRBV7-2, the J gene TRBJ2-5; TRBD1 matches at 8 bases. The CDR3 is 14 residues long. Losses at the gene ends were 5 bases for V and 4 bases for J; bases not matched to a gene: 6. From germline, CDR1 is SGHTA and CDR2 FQGNSA.